This T cell receptor (beta chain) was documented in a study of blood T cell repertoires in COVID-19. Study context: Acute and convalescent COVID-19 samples came from the United States, Italy and Spain. The analysed material was cDNA or gDNA that came from T cells, B-cell-depleted T cells, or PBMCs.

Source study methods: Nucleated cell number was recorded as an estimate derived from reference gene primer amplification. Sequenced by immunoSEQ multiplex PCR; TCRdb stores in-frame clones only, minus some. That table is the source of V, J and clone size, and D and trimming were worked out from the DNA. The sample has roughly 57,000 clones, more than 85% seen once. The table lists this clone with a count of one. The CDR3 sequence is 15 residues long. In germline, CDR1 is MGHDK, CDR2 SYGVNS. V dropped 3 bases and J dropped 4 bases, with 12 bases sitting between them. The source of this sequence is a human donor in a cohort sampled during active COVID-19. V usage is TRBV25-1 and J usage is TRBJ2-2; D is perhaps TRBD1 (6 bases). The sample taken for sequencing was peripheral blood. For the CDR3, the DNA is TGTGCCAGCAGTGATTGGGACACCGCCACCGGGGAGCTGTTTTTT. Residues: CASSDWDTATGELFF.